What follows are 8 T cell receptor beta chains derived from one specimen sequenced in a study of Graves' ophthalmopathy and Graves' hyperthyroidism. Researchers took RNA transcripts and amplified TCR beta CDR3 regions from them. Investigators did first-round RT-PCR with HTBI primers, then second-round multiplex PCR. TCRdb reanalysed the multiplex PCR reads using MiXCR and keeps one entry per CDR3 protein. The data show about 740,000 distinct CDR3 sequences, 40% seen once. The sequenced material came from peripheral blood. The receptors come from an adult man with Graves' ophthalmopathy.

The genes are TRBV5-4 and TRBJ2-7; 9 bases are shared with TRBD1. Trimming removed 4 bases from V and 0 bases from J; junction bases left unmatched: 5. The CDR3 length is 15 residues. Germline V gives CDR1 SGHNT, CDR2 YYREEE (reference sequence). Written as DNA, the CDR3 is TGTGCCAGCAGCACAGGGGGCAGGGGCTCCTACGAGCAGTACTTC. This sequence encodes CASSTGGRGSYEQYF.

This clonotype was seen ten or more times. J is TRBJ2-7 and V is TRBV29-1, with D perhaps matching TRBD2 (5 bases). The V end was cut by 3 bases, the J end by 2 bases, with 11 bases between. The CDR3 runs to 13 residues. Germline CDR1 SQVTM, CDR2 ANQGSEA. CDR3 nucleotide sequence: TGCAGCGTTGATAGTCCGGAGGCCTACGAGCAGTACTTC. Protein: CSVDSPEAYEQYF.

This rearrangement joins TRBV20-1 to TRBJ1-6; 7 nucleotides match TRBD1. Germline CDR1 and CDR2: DFQATT and SNEGSKA (reference sequence). V lost 1 base to trimming and J lost 7 bases; unmatched junction nucleotides: 10. This CDR3 contains 16 residues. DNA for the CDR3: TGCAGTGCTAGAGGCTTCCAGGGGGTAGGGAATTCACCCCTCCACTTT. As protein: CSARGFQGVGNSPLHF.

This clonotype was picked up many times. This rearrangement joins TRBV29-1 to TRBJ1-2; the D is unclear. Germline CDR1 SQVTM, CDR2 ANQGSEA. The CDR3 loop spans 12 amino acids. Trimming removed 0 bases at V and 4 bases at J, with 6 bases between. The CDR3 nucleotides are TGCAGCGTTGAAGACGGGATCTATGGCTACACCTTC. Translating it yields CSVEDGIYGYTF. The full variable domain, with the rest looked up from reference TRBV29-1 and TRBJ1-2, is SAVISQKPSRDICQRGTSLTIQCQVDSQVTMMFWYRQQPGQSLTLIATANQGSEATYESGFVIDKFPISRPNLTFSTLTVSNMSPEDSSIYLCSVEDGIYGYTFGSGTRLTVV.

A word on this clonotype: Compared with germline, one end of the junction differs, possibly owing to a read error. V and J are TRBV6-5 and TRBJ1-2; no clear D. The CDR3 has 14 residues. Germline-derived CDR1 and CDR2 are MNHEY and SVGAGI. CDR3: CASSYSGGQYGYTF. In DNA form, the CDR3 reads TGTGCCAGCAGTTACTCAGGAGGCCAGTATGGTTACACCTTC.

A note on this clonotype: The junction shows a germline mismatch at one end, possibly a read error. This chain uses TRBV7-3 with TRBJ2-7; TRBD2 agrees at 8 bases. CDR1 and CDR2 (germline): SGHTA, FQGTGA. This CDR3 has 14 residues. Here the CDR3 reads CASSLIAGSYEKYF. CDR3 DNA: TGTGCCAGCAGCTTAATAGCGGGATCGTACGAGAAGTACTTC.

The chain is built from TRBV7-9 and TRBJ2-3, with TRBD2 matching 10 bases. Unmatched junction bases numbered 7, after V lost 2 bases and J lost 5 bases. The CDR3 is 16 amino acids. CDR1 and CDR2 from the germline V gene are SEHNR and FQNEAQ (reference sequence). The CDR3, as DNA: TGTGCCAGCAGCTTAAACAGCGGGGGGGCTGGAGATACGCAGTATTTT. Translation gives CASSLNSGGAGDTQYF.

This clonotype was seen more than once but under ten times. The chain links TRBV5-1 to TRBJ2-5; maybe TRBD1 (6 bases). The germline gives CDR1 SGHRS, CDR2 YFSETQ. The CDR3 is 14 amino acids. V dropped 4 bases and J dropped 2 bases, with 12 bases sitting between them. Written as DNA, the CDR3 is TGCGCCAGCAGCGCTGGACAGCTACAAGAGACCCAGTACTTC. Translating it yields CASSAGQLQETQYF.